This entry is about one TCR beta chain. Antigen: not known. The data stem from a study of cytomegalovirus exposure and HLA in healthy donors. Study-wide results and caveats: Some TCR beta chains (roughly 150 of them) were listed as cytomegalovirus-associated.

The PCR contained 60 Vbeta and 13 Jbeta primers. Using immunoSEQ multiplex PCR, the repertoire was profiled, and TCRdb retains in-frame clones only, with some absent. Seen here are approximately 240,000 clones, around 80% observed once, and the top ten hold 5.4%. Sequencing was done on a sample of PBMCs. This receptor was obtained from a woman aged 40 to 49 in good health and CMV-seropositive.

The CDR3 spells CAWSVAWGAGHGYTF. The CDR3 DNA sequence: TGTGCCTGGAGTGTAGCGTGGGGCGCGGGGCATGGCTACACCTTC. The rearrangement links TRBV30 to TRBJ1-2; D might be TRBD1 (5 bases). V lost 0 bases, J lost 6 bases, and 17 bases lay in between. The CDR3 covers 15 residues. The germline gives CDR1 GTSNPN, CDR2 SVGIG (reference sequence).